The rows below give T cell receptor beta chains drawn from one sample of a study of tumor T cells in aggressive B-cell lymphoma. Sequencing used immunoSEQ multiplex PCR; TCRdb keeps in-frame clones, though not all of them. The repertoire holds 7,500 to 9,500 clones, with around 81% as singletons. Sequenced: tumor tissue. The source of these receptors is an adult with diffuse large B cell lymphoma. Each CDR3 is given with its conserved first and last residue. D genes are given only for firm matches. The size field is filled for only some rows; it gives once, few, many or a size class.

TRBD1	.	TRBV5-4	TRBJ1-1	TGTGCCAGCAGCCAGGGACAGGTGAACACTGAAGCTTTCTTT	CASSQGQVNTEAFF
TRBD1	.	TRBV19	TRBJ1-4	TGTGCCAGTAGTTTCCAAGGTGGACAGGGGGCTGAAAAACTGTTTTTT	CASSFQGGQGAEKLFF
TRBD1	.	TRBV25-1	TRBJ2-1	TGTGCCAGCAGTGAATGGGGACAGGGAGGCTACAATGAGCAGTTCTTC	CASSEWGQGGYNEQFF
TRBD2	.	TRBV6-5	TRBJ2-1	TGTGCCAGCAGCAGACTAGCGGGAGGATCTAATGAGCAGTTCTTC	CASSRLAGGSNEQFF
TRBD1	.	TRBV7-2	TRBJ1-5	TGTGCCAGCAGCTTAGCCATCGACAGGGGGAGTCAGCCCCAGCATTTT	CASSLAIDRGSQPQHF
.	.	TRBV6-5	TRBJ2-4	TGTGCCAGCCAAAGGGGGAACATTCAGTACTTC	CASQRGNIQYF
.	.	TRBV11-2	TRBJ1-1	TGTGCCAGCAGCGCCACCGGGAACACTGAAGCTTTCTTT	CASSATGNTEAFF
.	.	TRBV6-5	TRBJ2-7	TGTGCCAGCAGTTCCACCTTACGGAGGGAAGAGCAGTACTTC	CASSSTLRREEQYF
TRBD2	.	TRBV11-3	TRBJ2-3	TGTGCCAGCAGCTCCCGAGGGGCGGGGGGCACAGATACGCAGTATTTT	CASSSRGAGGTDTQYF
.	.	TRBV14	TRBJ1-3	TGTGCCAGCAGCCGTGAAGTTCCCAGCTCTGGAAACACCATATATTTT	CASSREVPSSGNTIYF
.	.	TRBV12-5	TRBJ1-2	TGTGCTAGTGGTTCTCGGGACACTGGCTATGGCTACACCTTC	CASGSRDTGYGYTF
.	.	TRBV5-1	TRBJ1-5	TGCGCCAGCAAACCAGGGAGGTCCGATCAGCCCCAGCATTTT	CASKPGRSDQPQHF
TRBD1	.	TRBV19	TRBJ1-1	TGTGCCAGTAGTCCCGGGACAGGGATGAACACTGAAGCTTTCTTT	CASSPGTGMNTEAFF
.	.	TRBV15	TRBJ1-4	TGTGCCACCAGCAGGGTGGGAGGGGACCCAGGAGTGAGTAATGAAAAACTGTTTTTT	CATSRVGGDPGVSNEKLFF
TRBD2	.	TRBV7-7	TRBJ2-1	TGTGCCAGCAGCCACGGACTAGCGGGATATGATGAGCAGTTCTTC	CASSHGLAGYDEQFF
TRBD1	.	TRBV29-1	TRBJ2-7	TGCAGCGTTGAACGGACAGGGTACCACGAGCAGTACTTC	CSVERTGYHEQYF
.	.	TRBV4-2	TRBJ1-1	TGTGCCAGCAGCCAATTAGACAAGAACACTGAAGCTTTCTTT	CASSQLDKNTEAFF
.	once	TRBV4-3	TRBJ1-2	TGCGCCAGCAGCCCAACACCCACTAATGGTGGCTACACCTTC	CASSPTPTNGGYTF
TRBD1	.	TRBV19	TRBJ2-7	TGTGCCAGTAGTCCAGACAGGGGGTACGAGCAGTACTTC	CASSPDRGYEQYF
.	.	TRBV6-5	TRBJ1-4	TGTGCCAGCAGTTACTCAGGGGGGGGTGAAAAACTGTTTTTT	CASSYSGGGEKLFF
.	few	TRBV27	TRBJ2-3	TGTGCCAGCAGTTTGTGGGCCACAGATACGCAGTATTTT	CASSLWATDTQYF
.	.	TRBV20-1	TRBJ2-3	TGCAGTGCCGCGGTCGACGTTACGCAGTATTTT	CSAAVDVTQYF
TRBD1	.	TRBV9	TRBJ2-5	TGTGCCAGCAGCGCCCGAGGACAGGGGGGAGAGACCCAGTACTTC	CASSARGQGGETQYF
TRBD2	once	TRBV5-4	TRBJ2-7	TGTGCCAGCAGCTGGACTAGCTCCTACGAGCAGTACTTC	CASSWTSSYEQYF
.	.	TRBV11-3	TRBJ1-1	TGTGCCAGCAGCTTAGGGGTTGGGCGCGAAGCTTTCTTT	CASSLGVGREAFF
.	.	TRBV5-4	TRBJ1-2	TGTGCCAGCAGCTTTGGGGGCGGGGGGCGCCGATCCGGCTACACCTTC	CASSFGGGGRRSGYTF
TRBD2	.	TRBV7-8	TRBJ2-1	TGTGCCTCCCGCAGCGGGAGGTTTGAGCAGTTCTTC	CASRSGRFEQFF
.	.	TRBV21-1	TRBJ2-1	TGTGCCAGCAGCAAAGGTTGGACTAGCGGGAGCTCCTACAATGAGCAGTTCTTC	CASSKGWTSGSSYNEQFF
TRBD1	.	TRBV7-2	TRBJ1-2	TGTGCCAGCGCATACCGGGACAGGGACTTTTGGTTC	CASAYRDRDFWF
.	once	TRBV5-4	TRBJ2-1	TGTGCCAGCAGCTTGGCTTCTAGCAATGAGCAGTTCTTC	CASSLASSNEQFF
.	.	TRBV9	TRBJ2-1	TGTGCCAGCAGCGTAGAGCGTGAGCAGTTCTTC	CASSVEREQFF
.	large	TRBV13	TRBJ1-1	TGTGCCAGCAGCGCAGAATCTGAAGCTTTCTTT	CASSAESEAFF
.	.	TRBV15	TRBJ2-5	TGTGCCACCAGCAGAACAGGGGGGGCGGGGGAGACCCAGTACTTC	CATSRTGGAGETQYF
TRBD1	few	TRBV15	TRBJ2-3	TGTGCCACCAGCAGCCCCGGGACAGGGGGTGCAGATACGCAGTATTTT	CATSSPGTGGADTQYF
TRBD1	.	TRBV7-6	TRBJ1-4	TGTGCCAGCAGCCCTGGGACAGTTAATGAAAAACTGTTTTTT	CASSPGTVNEKLFF
TRBD1	.	TRBV2	TRBJ2-7	TGTGCCAGCACCCCACCAGGGGGCCCGTACGAGCAGTACTTC	CASTPPGGPYEQYF
.	.	TRBV19	TRBJ1-5	TGTGCCAGTAGGAACAGGGACTATAGCAATCAGCCCCAGCATTTT	CASRNRDYSNQPQHF
TRBD2	once	TRBV11-1	TRBJ2-1	TGTGCCAGCAGCGTGGCGGGAGGAGGCAGGGAGCAGTTCTTC	CASSVAGGGREQFF
.	.	TRBV5-1	TRBJ1-4	TGCGCCAGCAGCTTATGGCCCGCGGCCAAAAGGGAAAAACTGTTTTTT	CASSLWPAAKREKLFF
TRBD1	.	TRBV5-1	TRBJ1-4	TGCGCCAGCAGATACGGGACAGCCGCAACTAATGAAAAACTGTTTTTT	CASRYGTAATNEKLFF
TRBD1	.	TRBV30	TRBJ2-5	TGTGCCTGGAGTAAGGGGGCGGAGACCCAGTACTTC	CAWSKGAETQYF
.	once	TRBV27	TRBJ1-1	TGTGCCAGCAGACAAGAAAGGGGGAACACTGAAGCTTTCTTT	CASRQERGNTEAFF
.	once	TRBV19	TRBJ2-3	TGTGCCAGTAGTACAGGGGTCGGCACAGATACGCAGTATTTT	CASSTGVGTDTQYF
TRBD1	few	TRBV2	TRBJ2-1	TGTGCCAGCAGTGGGGGACAGGGCTCCTACAATGAGCAGTTCTTC	CASSGGQGSYNEQFF
TRBD2	.	TRBV5-5	TRBJ2-7	TGTGCCAGCAGCCTTCTATTAGCGGGGTCCTTCTACGAGCAGTACTTC	CASSLLLAGSFYEQYF
TRBD1	.	TRBV7-9	TRBJ2-7	TGTGCCAGCAGCCTCGGGACAGGGGGGGTCAACGAGCAGTACTTC	CASSLGTGGVNEQYF
.	.	TRBV4-1	TRBJ1-1	TGCGCCAGCAGCCAAGTATCAGGGCAGGGCTACACTGAAGCTTTCTTT	CASSQVSGQGYTEAFF
.	.	TRBV27	TRBJ2-5	TGTGCCAGCAGTCGACAGGCCAAAGAGACCCAGTACTTC	CASSRQAKETQYF
TRBD1	.	TRBV7-9	TRBJ1-5	TGTGCCAGCAGCTGGGGGACAGGGAGCAATCAGCCCCAGCATTTT	CASSWGTGSNQPQHF
.	once	TRBV19	TRBJ1-1	TGTGCCAGTAACACAGGAGTGCTCACTGAAGCTTTCTTT	CASNTGVLTEAFF
.	.	TRBV14	TRBJ1-1	TGTGCCAGCAGCCAAGAATGGGAGAGCGCTGAAGCTTTCTTT	CASSQEWESAEAFF
.	.	TRBV5-6	TRBJ2-7	TGTGCCAGCAGCAGGGACTTCTCCTACGAGCAGTACTTC	CASSRDFSYEQYF
.	once	TRBV5-4	TRBJ2-7	TGTGCCAGCAGCTTGGAAGCGTACGAGCAGTACTTC	CASSLEAYEQYF
TRBD1	once	TRBV13	TRBJ1-5	TGTGCCAGCAGCAAAGACAGGGGGGGTCGGCAGTCCCAGCATTTT	CASSKDRGGRQSQHF
TRBD1	few	TRBV4-1	TRBJ1-5	TGCGCCAGCAGCTACGACAGGGGTCAGCCCCAGCATTTT	CASSYDRGQPQHF
.	.	TRBV11-2	TRBJ2-7	TGTGCCAGCAGCCCGCCCATGCGGAGATACGAGCAGTACTTC	CASSPPMRRYEQYF
TRBD2	few	TRBV19	TRBJ2-1	TGTGCCAGTAGTATAGGAGGTGGACTAGCGGGACCTTACAATGAGCAGTTCTTC	CASSIGGGLAGPYNEQFF
TRBD1	.	TRBV7-9	TRBJ1-1	TGTGCCAGCAGCAAGGACAGGCACATTGAAGCTTTCTTT	CASSKDRHIEAFF
.	.	TRBV10-3	TRBJ1-1	TGTGCCATCAAGGCAGGGGCCGGTGAAGCTTTCTTT	CAIKAGAGEAFF